This T cell receptor beta chain was found in a study of beta chain features in type 1 diabetes. General study results and limits: In comparison with healthy donors, patients had naive, central memory and Treg TCRB repertoires that appeared more similar.

This CDR3 region has 14 residues. Germline V gene sequence: CDR1 SGHRS, CDR2 YFSETQ. Trimming took off 4 bases at V and 2 bases at J, with 11 bases between the two ends. Points on this clone: The antigen is unknown.

Every isolated RNA sample was fully reverse transcribed, so sequencing captured expressed TCRB transcripts. The repertoire was sequenced with immunoSEQ multiplex PCR; TCRdb's copy has only in-frame clones and lacks some. In the table there are around 450,000 clones, 10% to 12% of which are singletons. Sequencing was performed on naive CD4+ T cells from blood. The clonotype originates from a woman aged 18-29 years in good health. The genes are TRBV5-1 and TRBJ2-3; perhaps D is TRBD1 or TRBD2 (5 bases each). The CDR3 DNA sequence: TGCGCCAGCAGCGAGGGCAGGGACACAGATACGCAGTATTTT. Its translation: CASSEGRDTDTQYF.